The sequence of this TCR beta chain was determined in a study of cytomegalovirus exposure and HLA in healthy donors. The PCR used 60 Vbeta and 13 Jbeta primers. This table comes from immunoSEQ multiplex PCR, and its TCRdb copy is limited to in-frame clones, with some not included. The repertoire holds over 95,000 clones, with roughly 76% as singletons. Broader study findings: A reported reduction in N-insertions relative to the approximately 640-donor mean was seen in an Asian-associated ancestry cluster in a later analysis. Evidence from a later analysis indicated that most CMV-associated TCR beta chains looked HLA-restricted. HLA-A and HLA-B allele assignments for most subjects were reportedly predicted accurately using TCR beta sequences. Associated with cytomegalovirus, according to the listing, were fewer than 200 TCR beta chains.

The sample holds a few counts of this clone. Its antigen is currently unknown. V lost 1 base to trimming and J lost 0 bases, with 13 bases between them. Per the germline V gene, CDR1 is SGHVS and CDR2 is FNYEAQ. This CDR3 comprises 16 residues. The genes are TRBV7-6 and TRBJ2-7; tentatively, D is TRBD1 (7 bases). This clonotype was obtained from a woman aged 40 to 49 in good health and CMV-seropositive. Specimen: PBMCs. Here the CDR3 reads CASSLGGQTSSYEQYF. CDR3 sequence (DNA): TGTGCCAGCAGCTTAGGGGGACAGACTAGCTCCTACGAGCAGTACTTC.